The clone carrying this T cell receptor beta chain was observed a few times. This sample is drawn from a study of blood T cell repertoires in COVID-19. Whole-study context: The samples span acute and convalescent COVID-19 from the United States, Italy and Spain. In each case, the material was cDNA or gDNA derived from T cells, B-cell-depleted T cells, or PBMCs.

Participant-reported clinical history was the basis for cohort assignment. The study counted Cohort 3 donors as recovered given two negative PCRs, clearance, or symptom resolution. TCRdb keeps only in-frame clones here, not all; method: immunoSEQ multiplex PCR. The repertoire consists of approximately 300,000 clones, with around 90% occurring once and the leading ten covering about 18%. The sample taken for sequencing was PBMCs or T cells enriched from blood (not recorded which). The clonotype comes from a woman in her 30s who had recovered from COVID-19.

The DNA for the CDR3 is TGTGCCAGCAGCCCCGCCTACGAGCAGTACTTC. Amino acid sequence: CASSPAYEQYF. The chain recombines TRBV7-2 with TRBJ2-7, with no clear D. Germline-derived CDR1 and CDR2 are SGHTA and FQGNSA. Trimming stripped 5 bases from V and 2 bases from J, with 4 bases between. The CDR3 consists of 11 residues.